A single sample gave rise to the 28 T cell receptor beta chains below, sequenced in a study of blood T cell repertoires in COVID-19. Libraries were prepared by immunoSEQ multiplex PCR; TCRdb keeps only in-frame clonotypes and omits some of them. The sample lists 130,000 to 150,000 clones, over 75% occurring once. Material for sequencing was peripheral blood. The receptor set was obtained from a man aged 55 to 69 with active or convalescent COVID-19.

V gene TRBV7-8 combines with J gene TRBJ1-2, with D possibly being TRBD1 (6 bases). V was clipped by 8 bases and J by 7 bases, with 23 bases between them. CDR1 and CDR2 (germline): SGHVS, FQNEAQ. The CDR3 consists of 15 residues. Here the CDR3 DNA reads TGTGCCAGCTTCGGAGAGGGCAGGGGCATTCGTGGCTACACCTTC. It translates to CASFGEGRGIRGYTF.

This clone has only one observation. The J gene is TRBJ1-1, the V gene TRBV19; possible D gene TRBD1, 5 bases. V was pared by 3 bases and J by 3 bases, with 11 bases between. The germline V gene encodes CDR1 LNHDA and CDR2 SQIVND (reference sequence). This CDR3 spans 14 amino acids. The CDR3 region has the DNA TGTGCCAGTAGTATTGACAGCAGGTACACTGAAGCTTTCTTT. Translating gives CASSIDSRYTEAFF.

DNA for the CDR3: TGCGCCAGCAGCCTAAACTGGGCTAGGGGCTCCTACGAGCAGTACTTC. It yields the protein CASSLNWARGSYEQYF. V is TRBV4-3 and J is TRBJ2-7; D possibly corresponds to TRBD1 (5 bases). Germline lookup yields CDR1 LGHNA and CDR2 YSLEER. The CDR3 has 16 residues. V was shortened by 4 bases and J by 0 bases, with 16 bases between the two germline ends.

The chain joins TRBV18 to TRBJ1-1; a weak D match, TRBD1 (6 bases). The CDR3 consists of 16 residues. From germline, CDR1 is KGHSH and CDR2 LQKENI. Deletions cut 6 bases from V and 5 bases from J, with 22 bases between. In DNA, the CDR3 is TGTGCCAGCTCCCGGGCGGGGGGCGCGACGGGGACTGAAGCTTTCTTT. Translating it yields CASSRAGGATGTEAFF.

This chain uses TRBV11-3 with TRBJ2-2; unclear D gene. Trimming cost V 4 bases and J 6 bases, with 6 bases left between them. This CDR3 is built from 12 residues. Germline-derived CDR1 and CDR2 are SGHNT and YENEEA. CDR3: CASSSDAGELFF. The CDR3 DNA reads TGTGCCAGCAGCTCAGACGCCGGGGAGCTGTTTTTT.

The V call is TRBV29-1, the J call TRBJ2-5, with D maybe TRBD2 (5 bases). V gave up 4 bases and J gave up 2 bases, with 14 bases separating them. The CDR3 is 14 amino acids. Germline assignment: CDR1 SQVTM and CDR2 ANQGSEA. CDR3 region: CSVVMVTGQETQYF. The CDR3, as DNA: TGCAGCGTTGTTATGGTGACGGGACAAGAGACCCAGTACTTC.

The chain links TRBV3-1 (or the pseudogene TRBV3-2) to TRBJ2-3; the match to TRBD2 covers 10 bases. In germline, CDR1 is LGHDT, CDR2 YNNKEL (reference sequence). With 0 bases clipped from V and 2 bases from J, the junction kept 5 bases outside the gene matches. CDR3 length: 17 amino acids. The DNA of the CDR3 is TGTGCCAGCAGCCAAGAAGCTAGCGGGAGTACCACAGATACGCAGTATTTT. This encodes CASSQEASGSTTDTQYF.

In this sample, this clone turned up many times. The CDR3 loop reads CASSLSGDDNEQFF. CDR3 DNA sequence: TGCGCCAGCAGCTTGTCAGGGGATGACAATGAGCAGTTCTTC. This chain links TRBV5-1 with TRBJ2-1, with D tentatively TRBD1 (6 bases). Per the germline V gene, CDR1 is SGHRS and CDR2 is YFSETQ. This CDR3 has 14 amino acids. V gave up 1 base and J gave up 5 bases, with 10 bases separating them. Based on the CDR3 plus reference TRBV5-1 and TRBJ2-1, the full variable domain is KAGVTQTPRYLIKTRGQQVTLSCSPISGHRSVSWYQQTPGQGLQFLFEYFSETQRNKGNFPGRFSGRQFSNSRSEMNVSTLELGDSALYLCASSLSGDDNEQFFGPGTRLTVL.

This CDR3 is CASSLGGGREHGYTF. CDR3 in DNA: TGCGCCAGCAGCTTGGGTGGGGGCAGGGAGCATGGCTACACCTTC. The chain joins TRBV5-1 to TRBJ1-2; D may be TRBD1 (6 bases). V lost 0 bases and J 6 bases, leaving 15 bases between the germline ends. The germline V gene encodes CDR1 SGHRS and CDR2 YFSETQ. There are 15 residues in the CDR3.

This rearrangement joins TRBV3-1 (or the pseudogene TRBV3-2) to TRBJ1-5; 8 bases agree with TRBD1. V lost 5 bases, J lost 3 bases, and 6 bases stayed unmatched. Germline assignment: CDR1 LGHDT and CDR2 YNNKEL (reference sequence). There are 15 residues in the CDR3. The CDR3 region has the DNA TGTGCCAGCAGCAAGCAGGGGGCCCCCAATCAGCCCCAGCATTTT. Its protein is CASSKQGAPNQPQHF.

The V and J genes are TRBV6-6 and TRBJ1-3, with a tentative D call TRBD1 (5 bases). Trimming removed 6 bases from V and 4 bases from J, with 10 bases in between. CDR1 and CDR2 from the germline V gene are MNHNY and SVGAGI (reference sequence). This CDR3 comprises 13 residues. DNA for the CDR3: TGTGCCAGCAGCACGGACACAGGAAACACCATATATTTT. Amino acid sequence: CASSTDTGNTIYF.

Worth noting for this clone: Additional DNA sequences in this sample encode the identical CDR3. V and J are TRBV12-3 or TRBV12-4 and TRBJ2-5; D is unclear. Between the trimmed V and J ends, which lost 3 bases and 5 bases, there was a span of 7 bases. The CDR3 has 12 amino acids. As DNA, the CDR3 is TGTGCCAGCAGTTTGATGCGGGAGACCCAGTACTTC. Protein sequence: CASSLMRETQYF.

This chain connects TRBV7-2 to TRBJ2-5, with D uncertain. Germline V CDR1 and CDR2: SGHTA, FQGNSA. V shed 3 bases and J shed 5 bases, with 13 bases lying between them. CDR3 size: 14 residues. CDR3 residues: CASSFQMGRETQYF. The CDR3 nucleotides read TGTGCCAGCAGCTTTCAAATGGGCAGGGAGACCCAGTACTTC.

For the CDR3, the DNA is TGTGCCAGCAGCTTGGTGGCGGGACCCTACAATGAGCAGTTCTTC. Its protein is CASSLVAGPYNEQFF. The chain uses TRBV5-6 and TRBJ2-1, with D perhaps TRBD2 (6 bases). The CDR3 length is 15 residues. V lost 0 bases to trimming and J lost 2 bases, with 9 bases between them. Germline-derived CDR1 and CDR2 are SGHDT and YYEEEE.

J is TRBJ2-2 and V is TRBV4-3, with D unclear. CDR3 length equals 14 residues. Germline values: CDR1 LGHNA, CDR2 YSLEER. The germline V and J ends were trimmed by 0 bases and 7 bases, with 9 bases remaining between them. The CDR3 loop reads CASSQDSSVGELFF. CDR3 bases: TGCGCCAGCAGCCAAGATTCGTCCGTCGGGGAGCTGTTTTTT.

This clone was seen only a few times. CDR3 sequence (DNA): TGTGCCAGCAGCTCCGGGGAGGCGGAAAGAGATACGCAGTATTTT. The encoded protein is CASSSGEAERDTQYF. J is TRBJ2-3 and V is TRBV11-3, with D maybe TRBD2 (6 bases). The germline V gene has CDR1 SGHNT and CDR2 YENEEA. Trimming took off 4 bases at V and 5 bases at J, with 16 bases between the two ends. The CDR3 length is 15 residues.

The chain has TRBV18 and TRBJ2-1; TRBD1 agrees at 7 bases. The CDR3 has 16 amino acids. Germline V CDR1 and CDR2: KGHSH, LQKENI. The V gene end was trimmed by 1 base and the J gene end by 1 base; junction bases not matched to a gene: 4. The CDR3, as DNA: TGTGCCAGCTCACCACTCCAGGGGGAGTCCTACAATGAGCAGTTCTTC. Its protein is CASSPLQGESYNEQFF.

This clone was seen more than once but under ten times. This chain joins TRBV11-2 and TRBJ2-1; 8 positions match TRBD2. This CDR3 comprises 15 residues. The germline CDR1 and CDR2 sequences are SGHAT and FQNNGV. V dropped 5 bases and J dropped 3; count of bases not matched to a gene: 6. The CDR3 loop is CASSPPSGGYNEQFF. The DNA of the CDR3 is TGTGCCAGCAGCCCGCCGAGCGGGGGCTACAATGAGCAGTTCTTC.

The V call is TRBV14, the J call TRBJ1-6; no definite D call. CDR3 length equals 14 residues. With 2 bases removed from V and 2 bases from J, the gap between germline ends came to 4 bases. The V gene's germline CDR1 is SGHDN and CDR2 FVKESK. CDR3 in DNA: TGTGCCAGCAGCCAATTAACCTATAATTCACCCCTCCACTTT. It yields the protein CASSQLTYNSPLHF.

This clone turned up a few times. The chain has TRBV2 and TRBJ1-2, with 9 positions matching TRBD1. After removal of 6 bases from V and 6 bases from J, the junction contained 5 bases not matched to a gene. Germline V gene lookup returns CDR1 SNHLY and CDR2 FYNNEI. This CDR3 region has 13 residues. The CDR3 region is CASRDTGGDGYTF. The CDR3 coding sequence is TGTGCCAGCAGGGATACAGGGGGCGATGGCTACACCTTC.

This clone was detected a few times. The rearrangement joins TRBV7-8 to TRBJ2-5; a possible D gene is TRBD2 (6 bases). Germline lookup yields CDR1 SGHVS and CDR2 FQNEAQ. This CDR3 has 20 amino acids. V was clipped by 2 bases and J by 0 bases, with 25 bases between them. CDR3 loop: CASSLRKALATSMYQETQYF. CDR3 DNA: TGTGCCAGCAGCTTAAGAAAAGCGCTAGCGACGTCTATGTACCAAGAGACCCAGTACTTC. Combining the CDR3 with reference TRBV7-8 and TRBJ2-5 gives the whole variable domain GAGVSQSPRYKVAKRGQDVALRCDPISGHVSLFWYQQALGQGPEFLTYFQNEAQLDKSGLPSDRFFAERPEGSVSTLKIQRTQQEDSAVYLCASSLRKALATSMYQETQYFGPGTRLLVL.

The chain carries TRBV7-2 and TRBJ2-7; D may be TRBD2 (5 bases). CDR1 and CDR2 from the germline V gene are SGHTA and FQGNSA. V dropped 5 bases and J dropped 2 bases, with 10 bases sitting between them. This CDR3 has 13 amino acids. CDR3 residues: CASSPGVAYEQYF. As DNA, the CDR3 is TGTGCCAGCAGCCCCGGGGTCGCCTACGAGCAGTACTTC.

This clone was observed a few times. The chain carries TRBV7-9 and TRBJ2-7; TRBD1 matches 9 bases. The V gene's germline CDR1 is SEHNR and CDR2 FQNEAQ (reference sequence). CDR3 size: 18 residues. Trimming removed 1 base from V and 0 bases from J; junction bases left unmatched: 10. As DNA, the CDR3 is TGTGCCAGCAGCTTAGATGGTAGGGACAGGGATGCCTCCTACGAGCAGTACTTC. Amino acid sequence: CASSLDGRDRDASYEQYF.

The chain couples TRBV18 to TRBJ2-7; TRBD1 aligns across 7 bases. The CDR3 length is 13 residues. V gave up 6 bases and J gave up 4 bases; unmatched junction bases: 6. In germline, CDR1 is KGHSH, CDR2 LQKENI. CDR3 bases: TGTGCCAGCTCTCGACAGGGTAGGTACGAGCAGTACTTC. It specifies CASSRQGRYEQYF. Looking up the rest from reference TRBV18 and TRBJ2-7 gives the full variable domain: NAGVMQNPRHLVRRRGQEARLRCSPMKGHSHVYWYRQLPEEGLKFMVYLQKENIIDESGMPKERFSAEFPKEGPSILRIQQVVRGDSAAYFCASSRQGRYEQYFGPGTRLTVT.

The V gene is TRBV6-5, the J gene TRBJ2-1; 11 positions agree with TRBD2. The CDR3 covers 14 residues. Germline V lookup: CDR1 MNHEY, CDR2 SVGAGI. V shed 6 bases and J 6 bases; nucleotides not matched to a gene: 4. The CDR3 coding sequence is TGTGCCAGCAGGGGGACTAGCGGTTTCAATGAGCAGTTCTTC. It translates to CASRGTSGFNEQFF.

The chain employs TRBV29-1 and TRBJ2-1, with 11 bases identical to TRBD2. Unmatched junction bases numbered 4, after V lost 7 bases and J lost 5 bases. CDR3 length: 13 residues. Germline loops: CDR1 SQVTM, CDR2 ANQGSEA. CDR3 amino acids: CSGMGLADNEQFF. CDR3 coding DNA: TGCAGCGGGATGGGACTAGCGGACAATGAGCAGTTCTTC.

The chain is built from TRBV2 and TRBJ2-3; D may be TRBD2 (5 bases). Germline-derived CDR1 and CDR2 are SNHLY and FYNNEI. The CDR3 sequence is 15 residues long. Trimming took off 3 bases at V and 0 bases at J, with 10 bases between the two ends. CDR3: CASSESSGSTDTQYF. The CDR3 coding sequence is TGTGCCAGCAGTGAGTCCAGCGGTAGCACAGATACGCAGTATTTT.

V usage is TRBV5-4 and J usage is TRBJ1-3; TRBD1 matches at 8 bases. Looked up from germline, CDR1 is SGHNT and CDR2 is YYREEE (reference sequence). The junction had 5 bases not matched to a gene; V was cut back by 0 bases and J by 12 bases. This CDR3 has 13 amino acids. The CDR3 protein is CASSLGDRTNIYF. The CDR3, as DNA: TGTGCCAGCAGCTTGGGGGACAGGACGAACATATATTTT.